The 6 T cell receptor beta chains below were found in one sample sequenced in a study of blood T cell repertoires in COVID-19. TCRdb keeps only in-frame clones here, not all; method: immunoSEQ multiplex PCR. The data hold roughly 75,000 clones, with 65% to 90% observed a single time. Specimen: peripheral blood. These receptors all stem from a man older than 75 with COVID-19, enrolled during active disease.

V usage is TRBV19 and J usage is TRBJ1-2, with a possible D match to TRBD1 (6 bases). There are 12 residues in the CDR3. Germline V gene lookup returns CDR1 LNHDA and CDR2 SQIVND (reference sequence). V was pared by 7 bases and J by 3 bases, with 9 bases between. CDR3 bases: TGTGCCAGTACAGGACAGTACTATGGCTACACCTTC. Amino acids: CASTGQYYGYTF.

The rearrangement joins TRBV20-1 to TRBJ1-6, with 8 bases matching TRBD1. This CDR3 is 15 amino acids long. V was clipped by 3 bases and J by 10 bases; unmatched bases: 11. Germline lookup yields CDR1 DFQATT and CDR2 SNEGSKA (reference sequence). Written as DNA, the CDR3 is TGCAGTGCTAGTTCCACCCACAGGGGGAGCTCACCCCTCCACTTT. Translating gives CSASSTHRGSSPLHF.

The genes are TRBV5-1 and TRBJ2-1, with 11 bases fitting TRBD2. There are 16 residues in the CDR3. Germline CDR1 is SGHRS and CDR2 is YFSETQ. With 2 bases clipped from V and 1 base from J, the junction kept 2 bases outside the gene matches. The CDR3 DNA follows: TGCGCCAGCAGCTTAACTAGCGGGGGTTCCTACAATGAGCAGTTCTTC. Protein product: CASSLTSGGSYNEQFF.

This chain links TRBV5-4 with TRBJ2-1, with D maybe TRBD1 (6 bases). Germline assignment: CDR1 SGHNT and CDR2 YYREEE (reference sequence). This CDR3 has 14 amino acids. Trimming cost V 4 bases and J 0 bases, with 8 bases left between them. The CDR3 spells CASSQTGSYNEQFF. The CDR3 DNA reads TGTGCCAGCAGCCAGACAGGCTCCTACAATGAGCAGTTCTTC.

This clone has only one observation. The V call is TRBV29-1, the J call TRBJ1-1; D ambiguous. With 2 bases removed from V and 0 bases from J, the gap between germline ends came to 7 bases. The CDR3 extends over 13 amino acids. CDR1 is SQVTM, CDR2 ANQGSEA, per germline. CDR3 sequence reads: CSVERLLNTEAFF. The DNA for the CDR3 is TGCAGCGTTGAACGTCTTTTGAACACTGAAGCTTTCTTT.

The chain is built from TRBV10-3 and TRBJ2-3; D is uncertain. V shed 3 bases and J shed 1 base, with 8 bases lying between them. The CDR3 consists of 14 residues. Germline V gene sequence: CDR1 ENHRY, CDR2 SYGVKD. The CDR3 sequence: CAISEIQGTDTQYF. CDR3 bases: TGTGCCATCAGTGAAATCCAGGGCACAGATACGCAGTATTTT.